This TCR beta chain came from a study of CD4 T cells in relation to SARS-CoV-2 and coronaviruses. Study-wide context: The HLA restriction of the shared crossreactive spike epitopes was mapped. Findings and limits, study-wide: The assay detects memory recall responses, not culture-primed primary responses.

The germline CDR1 and CDR2 sequences are SGHRS and YFSETQ. The CDR3 sequence is 16 residues long. V trimming: 6 bases; J trimming: 6 bases; junction bases outside the gene matches: 14. As concerns this clone: The target antigen is unknown.

The unexposed donors gave CD4+ T cells in about 2010-2019, prior to COVID-19. Data came from immunoSEQ multiplex PCR; TCRdb stores just in-frame clones and leaves some out. Here the sample spans roughly 63,000 clones, about 95% being singletons. The receptor was derived from a human donor in good health. The sample was naive CD4+ T cells from PBMCs. Subset described: naive CD4+ T cells isolated by negative enrichment. The chain uses TRBV5-1 and TRBJ1-3; 8 bases map to TRBD1. The DNA of the CDR3 is TGCGCCAGCAAGCCTTCGACAGGGGAAAGAGCAAACACCATATATTTT. It yields the protein CASKPSTGERANTIYF.